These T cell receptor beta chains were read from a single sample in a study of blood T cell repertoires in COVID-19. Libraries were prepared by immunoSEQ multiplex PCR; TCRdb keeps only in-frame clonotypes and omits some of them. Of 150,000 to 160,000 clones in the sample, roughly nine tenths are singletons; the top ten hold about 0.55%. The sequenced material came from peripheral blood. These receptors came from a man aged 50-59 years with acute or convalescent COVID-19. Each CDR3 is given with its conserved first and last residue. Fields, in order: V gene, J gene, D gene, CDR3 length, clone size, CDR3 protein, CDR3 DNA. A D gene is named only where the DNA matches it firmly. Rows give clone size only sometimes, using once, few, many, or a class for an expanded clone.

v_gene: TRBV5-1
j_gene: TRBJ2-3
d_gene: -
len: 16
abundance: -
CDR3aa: CASSRGTAGVLDTQYF
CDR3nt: TGCGCCAGCAGCCGGGGGACAGCGGGAGTTCTGGATACGCAGTATTTT

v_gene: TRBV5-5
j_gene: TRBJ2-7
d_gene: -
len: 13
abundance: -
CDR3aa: CASSFRPGYEQYF
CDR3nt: TGTGCCAGCAGCTTTCGCCCCGGGTACGAGCAGTACTTC

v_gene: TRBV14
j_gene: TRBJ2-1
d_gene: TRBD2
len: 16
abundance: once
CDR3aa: CASSQTGTSGYNEQFF
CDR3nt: TGTGCCAGCAGCCAAACCGGGACTAGCGGTTACAATGAGCAGTTCTTC

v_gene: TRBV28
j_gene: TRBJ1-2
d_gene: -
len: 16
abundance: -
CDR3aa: CASSSSPGVEDYGYTF
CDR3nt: TGTGCCAGCAGTTCCTCACCGGGGGTAGAAGACTATGGCTACACCTTC

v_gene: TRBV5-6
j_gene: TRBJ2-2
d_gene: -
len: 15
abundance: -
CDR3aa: CASSYKGVGTGELFF
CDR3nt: TGTGCCAGCAGCTACAAGGGGGTAGGCACCGGGGAGCTGTTTTTT

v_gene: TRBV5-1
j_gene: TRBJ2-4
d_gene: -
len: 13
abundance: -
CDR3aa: CASSSPGSDIQYF
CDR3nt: TGCGCCAGCAGCTCGCCTGGGAGCGACATTCAGTACTTC

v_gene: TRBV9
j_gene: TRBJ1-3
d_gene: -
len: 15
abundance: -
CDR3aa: CASSEGRNSGNTIYF
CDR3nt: TGTGCCTCCTCCGAGGGCAGAAACTCTGGAAACACCATATATTTT

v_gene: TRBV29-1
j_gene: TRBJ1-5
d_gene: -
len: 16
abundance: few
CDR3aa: CSVVRREVAYNQPQHF
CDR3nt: TGCAGCGTTGTTAGGAGGGAGGTCGCCTACAATCAGCCCCAGCATTTT

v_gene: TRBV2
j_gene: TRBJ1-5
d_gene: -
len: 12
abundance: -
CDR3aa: CASKTGQWPQHF
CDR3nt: TGTGCCAGCAAGACAGGCCAATGGCCCCAGCATTTT

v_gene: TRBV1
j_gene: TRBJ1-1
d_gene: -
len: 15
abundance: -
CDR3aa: CTSSQDDRGGTEAFF
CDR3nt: TGCACCAGCAGCCAAGATGATAGAGGGGGCACTGAAGCTTTCTTT

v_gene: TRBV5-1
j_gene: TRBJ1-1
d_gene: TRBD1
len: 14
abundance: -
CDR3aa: CASSPNRGRTEAFF
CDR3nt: TGCGCCAGCAGCCCTAACAGGGGGAGGACTGAAGCTTTCTTT

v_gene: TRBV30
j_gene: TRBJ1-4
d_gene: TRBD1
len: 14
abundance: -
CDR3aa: CAWSAQGAAEKLFF
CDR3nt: TGTGCCTGGAGTGCACAGGGGGCCGCCGAAAAACTGTTTTTT

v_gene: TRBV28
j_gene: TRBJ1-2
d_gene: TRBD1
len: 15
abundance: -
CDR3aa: CASSQDRGQIYGYTF
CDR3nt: TGTGCCAGCAGCCAGGACAGGGGGCAGATCTATGGCTACACCTTC

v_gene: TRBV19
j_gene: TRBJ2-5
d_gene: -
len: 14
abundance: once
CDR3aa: CASSAPGIQETQYF
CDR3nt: TGTGCCAGTAGTGCCCCGGGGATTCAAGAGACCCAGTACTTC

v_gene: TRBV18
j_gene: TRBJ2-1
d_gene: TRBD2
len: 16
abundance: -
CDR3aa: CASSPIGTSGYNEQFF
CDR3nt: TGTGCCAGCTCACCAATCGGGACTAGCGGCTACAATGAGCAGTTCTTC

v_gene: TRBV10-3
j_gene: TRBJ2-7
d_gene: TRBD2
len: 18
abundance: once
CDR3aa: CAISDRGSSGSYSYEQYF
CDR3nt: TGTGCCATCAGTGACAGGGGTTCTAGCGGGAGTTACTCCTACGAGCAGTACTTC

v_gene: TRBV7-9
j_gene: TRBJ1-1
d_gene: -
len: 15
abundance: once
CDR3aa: CASSLPQVMNTEAFF
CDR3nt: TGTGCCAGCAGCTTACCTCAGGTAATGAACACTGAAGCTTTCTTT

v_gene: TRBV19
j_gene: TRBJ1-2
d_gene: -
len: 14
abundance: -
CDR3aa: CATQSPRSMDGYTF
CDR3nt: TGTGCCACCCAGTCACCTCGAAGTATGGATGGCTACACCTTC

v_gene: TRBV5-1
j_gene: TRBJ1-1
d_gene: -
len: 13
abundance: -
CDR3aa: CASSLELSTEAFF
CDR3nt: TGCGCCAGCAGCTTGGAGCTCTCAACTGAAGCTTTCTTT

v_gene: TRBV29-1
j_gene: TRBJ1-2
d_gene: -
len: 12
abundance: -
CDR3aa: CSVQGRFYGYTF
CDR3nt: TGCAGCGTGCAGGGGAGATTCTATGGCTACACCTTC

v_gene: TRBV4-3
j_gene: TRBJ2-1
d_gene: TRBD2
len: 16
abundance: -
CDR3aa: CASSHVGTSGGEEQFF
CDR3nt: TGCGCCAGCAGCCATGTCGGGACTAGCGGGGGCGAAGAGCAGTTCTTC

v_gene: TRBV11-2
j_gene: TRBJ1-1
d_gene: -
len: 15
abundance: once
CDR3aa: CASSSQGPSNTEAFF
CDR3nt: TGTGCCAGCAGTTCACAGGGTCCCTCGAACACTGAAGCTTTCTTT

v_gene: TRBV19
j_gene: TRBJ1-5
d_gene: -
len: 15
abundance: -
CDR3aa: CASSAGPPRNQPQHF
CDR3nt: TGTGCCAGTAGCGCAGGGCCACCTAGGAATCAGCCCCAGCATTTT

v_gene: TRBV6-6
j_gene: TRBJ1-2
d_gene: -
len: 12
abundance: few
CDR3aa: CASSNTRSGYTF
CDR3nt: TGTGCCAGCAGTAATACCCGGTCCGGCTACACCTTC

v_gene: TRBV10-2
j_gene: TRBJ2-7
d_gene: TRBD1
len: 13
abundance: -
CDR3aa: CASSPGQYYEQYF
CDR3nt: TGCGCCAGCAGTCCGGGACAGTACTACGAGCAGTACTTC

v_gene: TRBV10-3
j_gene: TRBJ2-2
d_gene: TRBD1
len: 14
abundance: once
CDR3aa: CAIRTGEHTGELFF
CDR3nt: TGTGCCATCAGAACAGGGGAACACACCGGGGAGCTGTTTTTT

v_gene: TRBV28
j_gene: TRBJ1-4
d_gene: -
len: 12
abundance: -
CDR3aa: CASSLPGEKLFF
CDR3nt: TGTGCCAGCAGTTTACCGGGTGAAAAACTGTTTTTT

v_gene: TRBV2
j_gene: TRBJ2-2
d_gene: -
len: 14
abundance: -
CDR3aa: CASSDNSGTGELFF
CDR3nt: TGTGCCAGCAGTGACAACAGTGGTACCGGGGAGCTGTTTTTT

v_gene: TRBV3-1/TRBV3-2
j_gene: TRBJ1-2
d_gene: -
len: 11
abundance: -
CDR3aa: CASSQTGGYTF
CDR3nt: TGTGCCAGCAGCCAAACTGGTGGCTACACCTTC

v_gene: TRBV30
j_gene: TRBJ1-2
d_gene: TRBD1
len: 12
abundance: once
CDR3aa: CAGERGLYGYTF
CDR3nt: TGTGCGGGGGAGAGGGGGCTATATGGCTACACCTTC

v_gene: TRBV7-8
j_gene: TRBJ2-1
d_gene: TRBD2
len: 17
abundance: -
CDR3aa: CASSFLTSGSSYNEQFF
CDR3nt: TGTGCCAGCAGCTTTCTAACTAGCGGGAGCTCCTACAATGAGCAGTTCTTC

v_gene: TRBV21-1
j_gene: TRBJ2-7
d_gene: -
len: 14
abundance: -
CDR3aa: CASSSEGSGKPRYF
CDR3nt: TGTGCCAGCAGCTCAGAGGGCAGCGGGAAACCCCGGTACTTC

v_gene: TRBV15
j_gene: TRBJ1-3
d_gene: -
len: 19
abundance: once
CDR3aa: CATSREVRRGKGSGNTIYF
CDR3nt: TGTGCCACCAGCAGAGAAGTGAGAAGAGGGAAGGGATCTGGAAACACCATATATTTT

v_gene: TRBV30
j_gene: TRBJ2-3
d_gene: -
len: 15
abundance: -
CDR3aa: CAWSGGYASTDTQYF
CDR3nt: TGTGCCTGGAGTGGAGGGTACGCTAGCACAGATACGCAGTATTTT

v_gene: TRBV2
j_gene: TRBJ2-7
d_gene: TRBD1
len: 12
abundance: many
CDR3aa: CASQGVAYEQYF
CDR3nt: TGTGCCAGCCAGGGGGTAGCCTACGAGCAGTACTTC

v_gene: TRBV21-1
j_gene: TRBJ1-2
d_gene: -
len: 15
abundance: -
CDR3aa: CASSPPGISDYGYTF
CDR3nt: TGTGCCAGCAGCCCCCCGGGGATCTCGGACTATGGCTACACCTTC

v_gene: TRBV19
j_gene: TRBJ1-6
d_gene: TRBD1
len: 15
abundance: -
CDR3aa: CASSTGQGGESPLHF
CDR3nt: TGTGCCAGTAGTACAGGACAGGGGGGGGAATCACCCCTCCACTTT

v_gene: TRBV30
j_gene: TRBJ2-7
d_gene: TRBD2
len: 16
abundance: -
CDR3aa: CAWSRASGSIEGEQYF
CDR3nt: TGTGCCTGGAGTAGGGCTAGCGGGAGTATAGAAGGCGAGCAGTACTTC

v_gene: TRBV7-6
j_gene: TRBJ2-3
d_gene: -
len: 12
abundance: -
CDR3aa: CASSLAQDTQYF
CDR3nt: TGTGCCAGCAGCTTAGCCCAAGATACGCAGTATTTT

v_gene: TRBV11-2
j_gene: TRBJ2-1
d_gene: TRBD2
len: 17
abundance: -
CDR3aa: CASSLDPLAGVFGEQFF
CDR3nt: TGTGCCAGCAGCTTAGATCCCCTGGCGGGAGTTTTCGGCGAGCAGTTCTTC

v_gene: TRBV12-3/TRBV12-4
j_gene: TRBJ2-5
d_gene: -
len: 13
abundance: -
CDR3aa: CASSYGLEETQYF
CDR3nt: TGTGCCAGCAGTTACGGGTTGGAAGAGACCCAGTACTTC

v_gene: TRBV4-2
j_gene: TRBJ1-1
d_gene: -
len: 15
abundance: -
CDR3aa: CASSLGAGVNTEAFF
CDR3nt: TGTGCCAGCAGCCTTGGGGCAGGGGTGAACACTGAAGCTTTCTTT

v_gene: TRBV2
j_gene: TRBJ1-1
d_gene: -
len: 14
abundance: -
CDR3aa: CANNRDIVTPRAFF
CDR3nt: TGTGCCAACAACCGGGACATCGTTACTCCGAGGGCTTTCTTT

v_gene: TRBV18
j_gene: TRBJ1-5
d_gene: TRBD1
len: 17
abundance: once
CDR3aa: CASSPTGGLYSNQPQHF
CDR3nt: TGTGCCAGCTCACCAACAGGGGGCCTATATAGCAATCAGCCCCAGCATTTT

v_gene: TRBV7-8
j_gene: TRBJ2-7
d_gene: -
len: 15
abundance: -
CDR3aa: CASSLETGSSYEQYF
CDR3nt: TGTGCCAGCAGCTTGGAGACAGGTAGCTCCTACGAGCAGTACTTC

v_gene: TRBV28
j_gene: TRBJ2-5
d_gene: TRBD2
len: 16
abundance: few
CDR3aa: CASSLPWAAGGETQYF
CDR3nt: TGTGCCAGCAGTTTACCTTGGGCAGCGGGAGGGGAGACCCAGTACTTC

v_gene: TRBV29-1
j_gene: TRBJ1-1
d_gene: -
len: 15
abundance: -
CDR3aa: CSVDGGRAVNTEAFF
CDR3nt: TGCAGCGTTGATGGCGGCAGGGCGGTGAACACTGAAGCTTTCTTT

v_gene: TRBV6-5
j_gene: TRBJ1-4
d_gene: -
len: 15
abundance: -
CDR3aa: CASDPGQFQPEKLFF
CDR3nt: TGTGCCAGCGACCCAGGACAATTCCAGCCCGAAAAACTGTTTTTT

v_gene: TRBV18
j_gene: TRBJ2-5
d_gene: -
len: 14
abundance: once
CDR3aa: CASSPRQGKETQYF
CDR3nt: TGTGCCAGCTCACCACGCCAGGGGAAAGAGACCCAGTACTTC

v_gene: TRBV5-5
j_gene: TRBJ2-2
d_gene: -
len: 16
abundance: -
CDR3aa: CASSLRGGTNTGELFF
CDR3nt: TGTGCCAGCAGCTTGAGGGGGGGAACGAACACCGGGGAGCTGTTTTTT

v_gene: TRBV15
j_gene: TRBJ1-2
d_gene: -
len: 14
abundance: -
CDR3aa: CATSSYRDYLWRAF
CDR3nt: TGTGCCACCAGCTCCTACAGGGACTATTTATGGAGGGCCTTC